One and the same sample provided the 26 T cell receptor beta chains below, sequenced in a study of T cell responses to AZD1222 COVID-19 vaccine. The protocol was immunoSEQ multiplex PCR, while the TCRdb copy is restricted to in-frame clones and leaves out a portion. The data contain over 95,000 clones, roughly 89% of them seen just once; the ten biggest clones take up approximately 12%. Sample: peripheral blood, taken on day 0 of AZD1222 vaccination. Source of these receptors: an adult in good health.

The chain employs TRBV19 and TRBJ2-3, with 13 positions matching TRBD2. Germline CDR1 reads LNHDA; CDR2 reads SQIVND (reference sequence). The CDR3 covers 13 residues. V lost 8 bases, J lost 4 bases, and 0 bases stayed unmatched. In DNA form, the CDR3 reads TGTGCCAGTGGACTAGCGGGAGCAGATACGCAGTATTTT. Its translation is CASGLAGADTQYF.

The gene calls are TRBV28 and TRBJ1-4; possible D gene TRBD1, 5 bases. CDR3 length: 12 residues. Germline values: CDR1 MDHEN, CDR2 SYDVKM. V dropped 3 bases and J dropped 13 bases, with 12 bases sitting between them. The CDR3 is CASSLSQARLFF. Here the CDR3 DNA reads TGTGCCAGCAGTTTGTCACAGGCTAGACTGTTTTTT.

The chain is built from TRBV7-9 and TRBJ1-1; possible D gene TRBD1, 5 bases. From germline, CDR1 is SEHNR and CDR2 FQNEAQ (reference sequence). The CDR3 loop spans 14 amino acids. V was clipped by 2 bases and J by 4 bases, with 11 bases between them. In DNA, the CDR3 is TGTGCCAGCAGCTTACTCGCCGGGACCACTGAAGCTTTCTTT. Its translation is CASSLLAGTTEAFF.

The chain has TRBV7-2 and TRBJ2-5; the D is unclear. There are 13 residues in the CDR3. V lost 1 base, J lost 5 bases, and 8 bases lay in between. Germline V gives CDR1 SGHTA, CDR2 FQGNSA. The DNA for the CDR3 is TGTGCCAGCAGCTTAGGGCCCCGGGAGACCCAGTACTTC. Amino acids: CASSLGPRETQYF. The whole variable domain, filled in from reference TRBV7-2 and TRBJ2-5, reads GAGVSQSPSNKVTEKGKDVELRCDPISGHTALYWYRQSLGQGLEFLIYFQGNSAPDKSGLPSDRFSAERTGGSVSTLTIQRTQQEDSAVYLCASSLGPRETQYFGPGTRLLVL.

J is TRBJ2-2 and V is TRBV5-4, with D unresolved. The germline V gene encodes CDR1 SGHNT and CDR2 YYREEE (reference sequence). The CDR3 spans 14 residues. V lost 0 bases and J 2 bases, leaving 5 bases between the germline ends. Written as DNA, the CDR3 is TGTGCCAGCAGCTTGGCCGGAAACACCGGGGAGCTGTTTTTT. Its translation is CASSLAGNTGELFF. Using reference TRBV5-4 and TRBJ2-2 for the parts outside the CDR3, the full variable domain is ETGVTQSPTHLIKTRGQQVTLRCSSQSGHNTVSWYQQALGQGPQFIFQYYREEENGRGNFPPRFSGLQFPNYSSELNVNALELDDSALYLCASSLAGNTGELFFGEGSRLTVL.

The V call is TRBV29-1, the J call TRBJ1-2; a weak D match, TRBD1 (6 bases). V lost 4 bases to trimming and J lost 5 bases, with 11 bases between them. CDR1 is SQVTM, CDR2 ANQGSEA, per germline. The CDR3 is 12 residues long. The CDR3 is CSVVGQGYGYTF. In nucleotides, the CDR3 is TGCAGCGTTGTGGGACAAGGGTATGGCTACACCTTC.

This clone was found a few times. The chain joins TRBV7-2 to TRBJ1-1; the D is unclear. With 0 bases removed from V and 7 bases from J, the gap between germline ends came to 6 bases. CDR1 is SGHTA, CDR2 FQGNSA, per germline. This CDR3 is 12 amino acids long. The CDR3 protein is CASSLAVGEAFF. The DNA for the CDR3 is TGTGCCAGCAGCTTAGCGGTAGGTGAAGCTTTCTTT. The complete variable domain, with remaining parts taken from reference TRBV7-2 and TRBJ1-1, reads GAGVSQSPSNKVTEKGKDVELRCDPISGHTALYWYRQSLGQGLEFLIYFQGNSAPDKSGLPSDRFSAERTGGSVSTLTIQRTQQEDSAVYLCASSLAVGEAFFGQGTRLTVV.

The chain carries TRBV18 and TRBJ2-5; D may be TRBD1 or TRBD2 (5 bases each). The V end was cut by 3 bases, the J end by 5 bases, with 10 bases between. This CDR3 spans 13 amino acids. The germline gives CDR1 KGHSH, CDR2 LQKENI. CDR3 in DNA: TGTGCCAGCTCACCCGGGGCCTTGGAGACCCAGTACTTC. This encodes CASSPGALETQYF.

The DNA of the CDR3 is TGTGCCAGCTCACCACTTCGGCTGAACACCGGGGAGCTGTTTTTT. Its protein product is CASSPLRLNTGELFF. The gene calls are TRBV18 and TRBJ2-2; unclear D gene. The germline V and J ends were trimmed by 1 base and 1 base, with 7 bases remaining between them. Germline CDR1 reads KGHSH; CDR2 reads LQKENI. The CDR3 covers 15 residues.

V gene TRBV18 combines with J gene TRBJ1-3; D may be TRBD1 (5 bases). V lost 3 bases and J lost 10, with 13 bases in between. The germline CDR1 and CDR2 sequences are KGHSH and LQKENI. This CDR3 is 13 amino acids long. The CDR3 loop is CASSPGTSTTIYF. Here the CDR3 DNA reads TGTGCCAGCTCACCCGGGACCTCAACAACCATATATTTT.

The V gene is TRBV11-3, the J gene TRBJ2-5, with 11 bases aligning to TRBD2. V was pared by 4 bases and J by 4 bases, with 11 bases of the junction left unmatched. This CDR3 has 17 amino acids. Germline V lookup: CDR1 SGHNT, CDR2 YENEEA. CDR3 sequence (DNA): TGTGCCAGCAGCTCCGGAATAGCGGGAGGGCTGGCAGAGACCCAGTACTTC. This sequence encodes CASSSGIAGGLAETQYF.

This clone came up a few times. CDR3 nucleotides: TGTGCTAGTGGTTTGGGCGGGAGAACGGATGAGCAGTTCTTC. It is translated as CASGLGGRTDEQFF. This sequence joins TRBV12-5 and TRBJ2-1, with TRBD2 matching over 7 bases. The CDR3 runs 14 residues. CDR1 LGHNT and CDR2 FRNRAP come from the germline V gene. Unmatched junction bases numbered 5, after V lost 1 base and J lost 8 bases.

This chain uses TRBV5-3 with TRBJ1-3, with 7 bases aligning to TRBD1. TRBV5-3 is filed as an ORF, its function uncertain. CDR3 length: 19 residues. The ends lost 3 bases at V and 0 bases at J; junction bases unmatched: 15. CDR3 region: CARSWVRDSVSFSGNTIYF. For the CDR3, the DNA is TGTGCCAGAAGCTGGGTAAGGGACAGCGTATCTTTCTCTGGAAACACCATATATTTT.

The CDR3 protein is CASSLESTSSNEQFF. The DNA of the CDR3 is TGTGCCAGCAGCTTGGAGTCCACTAGCAGCAATGAGCAGTTCTTC. The rearrangement joins TRBV5-4 to TRBJ2-1; possibly TRBD2 for D (6 bases). With 0 bases removed from V and 6 bases from J, the gap between germline ends came to 13 bases. CDR1 is SGHNT, CDR2 YYREEE, per germline (reference sequence). This CDR3 is 15 amino acids long.

The chain employs TRBV30 and TRBJ2-6; unclear D gene. V was pared by 4 bases and J by 2 bases, with 6 bases between. CDR3 length: 13 residues. CDR1 GTSNPN and CDR2 SVGIG come from the germline V gene (reference sequence). The CDR3 bases are TGTGCCTGGAAAAGAGCTGGGGCCAACGTCCTGACTTTC. As protein: CAWKRAGANVLTF.

This chain connects TRBV11-3 to TRBJ2-5; 10 nucleotides agree with TRBD1. There are 15 residues in the CDR3. With V trimmed by 5 bases and J by 1 base, 4 bases remained unmatched. Germline CDR1 is SGHNT and CDR2 is YENEEA. CDR3 residues: CASSPGQGTQETQYF. Here the CDR3 DNA reads TGTGCCAGCAGCCCGGGACAGGGGACCCAAGAGACCCAGTACTTC. Supplemented by reference TRBV11-3 and TRBJ2-5, the full variable domain reads EAGVVQSPRYKIIEKKQPVAFWCNPISGHNTLYWYLQNLGQGPELLIRYENEEAVDDSQLPKDRFSAERLKGVDSTLKIQPAELGDSAVYLCASSPGQGTQETQYFGPGTRLLVL.

As concerns this clone: Other DNA sequences in this sample translate to the same CDR3. This rearrangement joins TRBV29-1 to TRBJ2-5, with TRBD1 matching 8 bases. Looked up from germline, CDR1 is SQVTM and CDR2 is ANQGSEA. With V trimmed by 4 bases and J by 4 bases, 2 bases remained unmatched. There are 12 residues in the CDR3. The CDR3 reads CSVAGGPETQYF. CDR3 nucleotide sequence: TGCAGCGTTGCAGGGGGCCCAGAGACCCAGTACTTC. The whole variable domain, remainder taken from reference TRBV29-1 and TRBJ2-5, is SAVISQKPSRDICQRGTSLTIQCQVDSQVTMMFWYRQQPGQSLTLIATANQGSEATYESGFVIDKFPISRPNLTFSTLTVSNMSPEDSSIYLCSVAGGPETQYFGPGTRLLVL.

J is TRBJ1-1 and V is TRBV12-3 or TRBV12-4, with D perhaps TRBD1 (5 bases). CDR3 size: 13 residues. V lost 5 bases and J 8 bases, leaving 15 bases between the germline ends. The CDR3 bases are TGTGCCAGCAGTACCACCGGGGCGCGCGAAGCTTTCTTT. This sequence encodes CASSTTGAREAFF.

The rearrangement links TRBV9 to TRBJ2-7; 13 positions match TRBD2. The CDR3 is 16 residues long. CDR1 SGDLS and CDR2 YYNGEE come from the germline V gene. With 3 bases clipped from V and 3 bases from J, the junction kept 6 bases outside the gene matches. The CDR3 region is CASSGGTSGNLYEQYF. DNA for the CDR3: TGTGCCAGCAGCGGCGGGACTAGCGGGAATCTCTACGAGCAGTACTTC.

The chain employs TRBV28 and TRBJ1-2, with D tentatively TRBD1 (6 bases). This CDR3 spans 12 amino acids. With 8 bases removed from V and 8 bases from J, the gap between germline ends came to 15 bases. Germline V gene lookup returns CDR1 MDHEN and CDR2 SYDVKM. The CDR3 protein is CASLAGVGGYTF. DNA for the CDR3: TGTGCCAGCCTCGCAGGGGTGGGGGGCTACACCTTC.

This chain links TRBV5-4 with TRBJ1-2; 8 nucleotides match TRBD1. CDR3 length equals 15 residues. Germline V gives CDR1 SGHNT, CDR2 YYREEE (reference sequence). J lost 0 bases, V lost 0 bases, and 1 base had no gene match. CDR3 bases: TGTGCCAGCAGCTTGGCAGGGGGCGCTAACTATGGCTACACCTTC. Its translation: CASSLAGGANYGYTF.

The CDR3 protein is CASSPGTTQSNEQFF. In DNA, the CDR3 is TGTGCCAGCAGTCCCGGGACTACACAGAGCAATGAGCAGTTCTTC. The chain employs TRBV6-2 or TRBV6-3 and TRBJ2-1; 7 bases agree with TRBD2. The length of the CDR3 is 15 residues. CDR1 and CDR2 (germline): MNHEY, SVGEGT. J gave up 6 bases and V 5 bases, and 10 bases lay outside the gene matches.

The chain carries TRBV6-5 and TRBJ2-1, with TRBD2 matching 8 bases. This CDR3 comprises 14 residues. J lost 6 bases, V lost 9 bases, and 10 bases had no gene match. From germline, CDR1 is MNHEY and CDR2 SVGAGI. In DNA, the CDR3 is TGTGCCAGTGAAGGGTTAGCGGGACCCAATGAGCAGTTCTTC. Its protein product is CASEGLAGPNEQFF.

This chain links TRBV19 with TRBJ1-2; 7 bases match TRBD1. CDR1 and CDR2 (germline): LNHDA, SQIVND (reference sequence). V lost 3 bases to trimming and J lost 1 base; unmatched junction nucleotides: 5. CDR3 length equals 15 residues. This chain's CDR3 is CASSIGQAINYGYTF. The CDR3, as DNA: TGTGCCAGTAGTATTGGACAGGCAATTAACTATGGCTACACCTTC. Filled out from reference TRBV19 and TRBJ1-2, the complete variable domain reads DGGITQSPKYLFRKEGQNVTLSCEQNLNHDAMYWYRQDPGQGLRLIYYSQIVNDFQKGDIAEGYSVSREKKESFPLTVTSAQKNPTAFYLCASSIGQAINYGYTFGSGTRLTVV.

This sequence joins TRBV5-6 and TRBJ1-2, with TRBD1 matching over 9 bases. Unmatched junction bases numbered 7, after V lost 1 base and J lost 0 bases. The CDR3 sequence is 17 residues long. The germline V gene encodes CDR1 SGHDT and CDR2 YYEEEE. In nucleotides, the CDR3 is TGTGCCAGCAGCTTGTCAGGGACAGGGATATCTAACTATGGCTACACCTTC. Translation gives CASSLSGTGISNYGYTF.

The V gene is TRBV27, the J gene TRBJ2-7; possible D gene TRBD1, 6 bases. The CDR3 has 15 residues. Per germline, CDR1 MNHEY and CDR2 SMNVEV (reference sequence). V was clipped by 2 bases and J by 3 bases, with 14 bases between them. CDR3 loop: CASSLKTGTHYEQYF. CDR3 coding DNA: TGTGCCAGCAGTTTAAAAACCGGGACACACTACGAGCAGTACTTC.